This T cell receptor beta chain was sequenced for a study of T cell repertoires in cytomegalovirus infection. The CDR3 has 14 residues. The V gene's germline CDR1 is SQVTM and CDR2 ANQGSEA. V was trimmed by 6 bases and J by 6 bases, leaving 19 bases between them. Overall study results and limits: HLA-C-restricted CMV clonotypes gave the most frequent clonotype in two of eight donors.

Regarding this clonotype: The antigen is unknown.

TCRdb called the reads again in MiXCR, with one record for every CDR3 protein. The sample contains approximately 130,000 distinct CDR3 sequences, roughly a quarter of which appear only once. The chain employs TRBV29-1 and TRBJ2-3; D tentatively fits TRBD1 or TRBD2 (6 bases each). The source material was PBMCs, sequenced either directly or after in vitro stimulation (not recorded which). The receptor's source is a human donor in good health (CMV status not recorded). Some clones in this sample may be carry-over from other donors' samples. The chain's CDR3 is CSVEGGIVSDTQYF. Written as DNA, the CDR3 is TGCAGCGTCGAGGGGGGTATCGTATCCGATACGCAGTATTTT.